The 26 T cell receptor beta chains below come from one sample, sequenced in a study of shared clonotypes between healthy human individuals. Sequencing was performed with immunoSEQ multiplex PCR; in TCRdb, only in-frame clones are kept and a portion is missing. The sample shows approximately 1.4 million clones, about 98% of them seen only once. The sequencing sample was made of naive CD4+ T cells sorted from blood. The sample's subset: CD45RA+ positively selected. The origin of the receptors is a young man in good health.

This sequence joins TRBV9 and TRBJ2-1; D might be TRBD2 (6 bases). The CDR3 runs to 16 residues. V was trimmed by 0 bases and J by 9 bases, leaving 19 bases between them. Germline V gene sequence: CDR1 SGDLS, CDR2 YYNGEE. CDR3 region: CASSVAPPGLGGEQFF. CDR3 bases: TGTGCCAGCAGCGTAGCACCCCCGGGACTCGGCGGTGAGCAGTTCTTC. The variable domain in full, with the rest retrieved from reference TRBV9 and TRBJ2-1, is DSGVTQTPKHLITATGQRVTLRCSPRSGDLSVYWYQQSLDQGLQFLIQYYNGEERAKGNILERFSAQQFPDLHSELNLSSLELGDSALYFCASSVAPPGLGGEQFFGPGTRLTVL.

V and J are TRBV5-6 and TRBJ1-1; D is unclear. This CDR3 is built from 16 residues. CDR1 and CDR2 from the germline V gene are SGHDT and YYEEEE. V lost 2 bases and J lost 0, with 14 bases in between. CDR3 sequence reads: CASSFRSRIMNTEAFF. CDR3 bases: TGTGCCAGCAGCTTCAGAAGTCGAATCATGAACACTGAAGCTTTCTTT.

The rearrangement uses TRBV6-6 and TRBJ2-7; TRBD1 is a possible D gene (5 bases). The CDR3 spans 16 residues. The germline V gene has CDR1 MNHNY and CDR2 SVGAGI (reference sequence). V shed 3 bases and J shed 7 bases, with 22 bases lying between them. CDR3 protein: CASSYPLGQGGREQYF. The DNA of the CDR3 is TGTGCCAGCAGTTATCCTTTGGGGCAGGGCGGAAGGGAGCAGTACTTC.

The V call is TRBV28, the J call TRBJ2-7; TRBD1 matches 7 bases. This CDR3 comprises 14 residues. The germline V gene has CDR1 MDHEN and CDR2 SYDVKM. V was clipped by 3 bases and J by 9 bases; unmatched bases: 11. CDR3 DNA sequence: TGTGCCAGCAGTTTGACAGGGCTAGAAGGTGTGCAGTACTTC. It is translated as CASSLTGLEGVQYF.

The CDR3 bases are TGCGCCAGCAGCTATGCTAGCGGGAGTGGCTACAATGAGCAGTTCTTC. Its translation is CASSYASGSGYNEQFF. V and J are TRBV5-1 and TRBJ2-1; 10 nucleotides agree with TRBD2. CDR1 is SGHRS and CDR2 is YFSETQ in the germline V gene. This CDR3 is 16 amino acids long. The ends lost 3 bases at V and 3 bases at J; junction bases unmatched: 6.

This clone was detected once. The chain carries TRBV10-1 and TRBJ2-5; D unresolved. The germline V gene encodes CDR1 WNHNN and CDR2 SYGVQD (reference sequence). This CDR3 is built from 15 residues. V was cut by 0 bases and J by 7 bases, with 15 bases left in between. This chain's CDR3 is CASSESITGMGTQYF. In DNA form, the CDR3 reads TGCGCCAGCAGTGAGTCAATTACTGGGATGGGGACCCAGTACTTC.

This sequence joins TRBV6-1 and TRBJ2-7, with 9 bases matching TRBD1. Germline trimming cut 6 bases from V and 7 bases from J; bases unmatched to any gene: 10. The CDR3 length is 14 residues. Germline V gene lookup returns CDR1 MNHNS and CDR2 SASEGT. The CDR3 coding sequence is TGTGCCAGCAGCAGCAAATCGACAGGGGGGGAGCAGTACTTC. It specifies CASSSKSTGGEQYF.

The chain recombines TRBV18 with TRBJ1-4, with D possibly being TRBD1 (6 bases). V lost 2 bases to trimming and J lost 8 bases, with 12 bases between them. The germline CDR1 and CDR2 sequences are KGHSH and LQKENI. This CDR3 is 14 amino acids long. The CDR3 DNA reads as TGTGCCAGCTCACCAGCGGGGGCTGGAGAAAAACTGTTTTTT. Translated: CASSPAGAGEKLFF.

The chain combines TRBV10-3 with TRBJ1-2; 12 nucleotides align to TRBD1. Germline CDR1 reads ENHRY; CDR2 reads SYGVKD. V shed 8 bases, J shed 8 bases, and the junction held 3 bases outside the gene matches. The CDR3 covers 12 residues. The CDR3 loop reads CAIVGTGGGYTF. CDR3 in DNA: TGTGCCATCGTGGGGACAGGGGGCGGCTACACCTTC.

The chain recombines TRBV2 with TRBJ2-2, with 7 bases that match TRBD2. The CDR3 is 14 amino acids. V was clipped by 4 bases and J by 5 bases; unmatched bases: 4. Germline V gives CDR1 SNHLY, CDR2 FYNNEI. The CDR3 DNA reads as TGTGCCAGCAGTGGGGTTAGCGGGACCGGGGAGCTGTTTTTT. It translates to CASSGVSGTGELFF. The full variable domain, with the rest looked up from reference TRBV2 and TRBJ2-2, is EPEVTQTPSHQVTQMGQEVILRCVPISNHLYFYWYRQILGQKVEFLVSFYNNEISEKSEIFDDQFSVERPDGSNFTLKIRSTKLEDSAMYFCASSGVSGTGELFFGEGSRLTVL.

The chain uses TRBV30 and TRBJ1-1; tentative D call: TRBD1 (5 bases). The ends were cut back, 1 base at V and 0 bases at J, with 15 bases in the middle. Germline loops: CDR1 GTSNPN, CDR2 SVGIG (reference sequence). CDR3 length equals 16 residues. The CDR3 bases are TGTGCCTGGAGTGATGCCCTTGGGGGTTTGAACACTGAAGCTTTCTTT. This gives the protein CAWSDALGGLNTEAFF.

To note about this clone: The sample holds other DNA sequences that translate to the same CDR3. The chain employs TRBV5-1 and TRBJ2-7; unclear D gene. Between the trimmed V and J ends, which lost 3 bases and 2 bases, there was a span of 6 bases. CDR1 SGHRS and CDR2 YFSETQ come from the germline V gene. CDR3 length: 12 amino acids. CDR3 nucleotides: TGCGCCAGCAGCTCAAGGACCTACGAGCAGTACTTC. Translation gives CASSSRTYEQYF.

The chain recombines TRBV27 with TRBJ2-3; D is uncertain. Trimming pared 6 bases from V and 5 bases from J, leaving 9 bases between. Germline CDR1 is MNHEY and CDR2 is SMNVEV (reference sequence). The CDR3 has 12 residues. CDR3 region: CASSNLEDTQYF. The CDR3 coding sequence is TGTGCCAGCAGCAACCTAGAAGATACGCAGTATTTT.

The rearrangement joins TRBV15 to TRBJ1-2; D possibly corresponds to TRBD1 (5 bases). Germline V gives CDR1 LNHNV, CDR2 YYDKDF (reference sequence). V was trimmed by 7 bases and J by 2 bases, leaving 14 bases between them. There are 14 residues in the CDR3. The CDR3 nucleotides are TGTGCCACCACCCCGGGACCGCAAAACTATGGCTACACCTTC. Translating it yields CATTPGPQNYGYTF.

This clone was counted between two and nine times. The chain carries TRBV7-9 and TRBJ1-1; D uncertain. CDR3 length equals 11 residues. V was shortened by 4 bases and J by 7 bases, with 7 bases between the two germline ends. CDR1 and CDR2 (germline): SEHNR, FQNEAQ (reference sequence). Here the CDR3 reads CASSSRHEAFF. The CDR3 region has the DNA TGTGCCAGCAGCTCCAGGCATGAAGCTTTCTTT.

The rearrangement joins TRBV7-9 to TRBJ2-7; 7 bases fit TRBD1. Losses at the gene ends were 5 bases for V and 0 bases for J; bases not matched to a gene: 7. Germline CDR1 reads SEHNR; CDR2 reads FQNEAQ (reference sequence). CDR3 length equals 15 residues. CDR3 residues: CASSAAGGISYEQYF. The CDR3 DNA reads TGTGCCAGCAGCGCAGCAGGGGGAATCTCCTACGAGCAGTACTTC.

To note about this clone: This sample includes further DNA sequences coding for the same CDR3. The chain links TRBV2 to TRBJ1-3; D not certain. Trimming stripped 5 bases from V and 4 bases from J, with 3 bases between. CDR1 is SNHLY, CDR2 FYNNEI, per germline. The CDR3 covers 11 residues. The CDR3 reads CASSPGNTIYF. The DNA for the CDR3 is TGTGCCAGCAGTCCCGGAAACACCATATATTTT.

J is TRBJ1-5 and V is TRBV2; 8 positions match TRBD1. V shed 6 bases and J 0 bases; nucleotides not matched to a gene: 13. CDR3 length: 18 amino acids. Germline CDR1 is SNHLY and CDR2 is FYNNEI. The CDR3 DNA reads as TGTGCCAGCAGAGCAACAGGGGGACCCCCCTATAGCAATCAGCCCCAGCATTTT. It translates to CASRATGGPPYSNQPQHF.

The rearrangement links TRBV5-1 to TRBJ2-5; D remains ambiguous. The CDR3 consists of 17 residues. Trimming cost V 3 bases and J 1 base, with 19 bases left between them. Germline V gives CDR1 SGHRS, CDR2 YFSETQ. The chain's CDR3 is CASSSGLTMRSQETQYF. CDR3 bases: TGCGCCAGCAGCTCCGGTCTAACCATGCGGTCCCAAGAGACCCAGTACTTC.

As regards this clone: The same CDR3 is also encoded by other DNA sequences in this sample. The V gene is TRBV27, the J gene TRBJ2-7; 9 positions match TRBD1. The CDR3 runs to 15 residues. Germline assignment: CDR1 MNHEY and CDR2 SMNVEV (reference sequence). Losses at the gene ends were 3 bases for V and 0 bases for J; bases not matched to a gene: 3. The CDR3 nucleotides read TGTGCCAGCAGTTTGGGACAGGGTGTCTCCTACGAGCAGTACTTC. This translates into CASSLGQGVSYEQYF.

A note on this clone: The sample has other DNA sequences that encode this CDR3 too. The chain combines TRBV28 with TRBJ1-1; D not certain. Trimming took 3 bases from V and 0 from J, leaving 2 bases between them. The V gene's germline CDR1 is MDHEN and CDR2 SYDVKM. This CDR3 is built from 12 residues. The CDR3, as DNA: TGTGCCAGCAGTTTGCTGAACACTGAAGCTTTCTTT. Amino acid sequence: CASSLLNTEAFF. Combining the CDR3 with reference TRBV28 and TRBJ1-1 gives the whole variable domain DVKVTQSSRYLVKRTGEKVFLECVQDMDHENMFWYRQDPGLGLRLIYFSYDVKMKEKGDIPEGYSVSREKKERFSLILESASTNQTSMYLCASSLLNTEAFFGQGTRLTVV.

The rearrangement uses TRBV27 and TRBJ1-2; no firm D call. There are 14 residues in the CDR3. V was trimmed by 0 bases and J by 8 bases, leaving 13 bases between them. Germline V lookup: CDR1 MNHEY, CDR2 SMNVEV (reference sequence). The CDR3 spells CASSLSGAAGGYTF. In nucleotides, the CDR3 is TGTGCCAGCAGTTTATCAGGCGCCGCGGGAGGCTACACCTTC.

V is TRBV5-1 and J is TRBJ2-1, with TRBD2 matching over 9 bases. In germline, CDR1 is SGHRS, CDR2 YFSETQ. The CDR3 extends over 15 amino acids. V lost 0 bases and J lost 6; bases outside the gene matches: 4. CDR3 residues: CASSLESSGVNEQFF. DNA of the CDR3: TGCGCCAGCAGCTTGGAGTCTAGCGGGGTCAATGAGCAGTTCTTC.

This chain uses TRBV7-9 with TRBJ2-2, with D unclear. The V end lost 3 bases, the J end lost 3 bases, and 5 bases lay between the germline ends. Germline CDR1 reads SEHNR; CDR2 reads FQNEAQ (reference sequence). This CDR3 is built from 13 residues. CDR3 loop: CASSFLDTGELFF. CDR3 DNA sequence: TGTGCCAGCAGCTTCCTCGACACCGGGGAGCTGTTTTTT.

The chain couples TRBV5-1 to TRBJ2-7, with D maybe TRBD1 (5 bases). The V gene lost 5 bases and the J gene lost 3 bases, with 15 bases spanning the gap. Germline V gene sequence: CDR1 SGHRS, CDR2 YFSETQ. This CDR3 has 14 residues. CDR3 coding DNA: TGCGCCAGCAGAGCAGGGCAGGGTGGCTACGAGCAGTACTTC. Amino acid sequence: CASRAGQGGYEQYF.

The chain employs TRBV5-1 and TRBJ2-1, with D unclear. This CDR3 has 13 amino acids. From germline, CDR1 is SGHRS and CDR2 YFSETQ. V gave up 4 bases and J gave up 13 bases, with 18 bases separating them. As DNA, the CDR3 is TGCGCCAGCAGCCCCGAACCCCCGTCGGTACAGTTCTTC. It codes for CASSPEPPSVQFF. The variable domain in full, completed from reference TRBV5-1 and TRBJ2-1, reads KAGVTQTPRYLIKTRGQQVTLSCSPISGHRSVSWYQQTPGQGLQFLFEYFSETQRNKGNFPGRFSGRQFSNSRSEMNVSTLELGDSALYLCASSPEPPSVQFFGPGTRLTVL.